Listed here is a single T cell receptor (beta chain). The method was immunoSEQ multiplex PCR; TCRdb's version includes in-frame clones alone and lacks a portion of them. This sample has over a million clones; roughly 96% occur once, and the top ten carry approximately 1.2%. These data are taken from a study of shared clonotypes between healthy human individuals. Germline trimming cut 7 bases from V and 3 bases from J; bases unmatched to any gene: 11. Germline lookup yields CDR1 MNHEY and CDR2 SVGAGI. This CDR3 comprises 15 residues. Input material: naive CD4+ T cells sorted from blood. This sample's subset: CD45RA+ positively selected. The chain couples TRBV6-5 to TRBJ1-2; TRBD1 agrees at 7 bases. The TCR comes from a man younger than 45 in good health. DNA for the CDR3: TGTGCCAGCAATGGAGGGGGCAGAAAAGACTATGGCTACACCTTC. Protein: CASNGGGRKDYGYTF.